This T cell receptor beta chain was sequenced for a study of T cells in Graves' hyperthyroidism and ophthalmopathy. Trimming took off 1 base at V and 3 bases at J, with 16 bases between the two ends. The CDR3 contains 17 residues. CDR1 and CDR2 from the germline V gene are LGHNA and YNFKEQ. RNA transcripts yielded amplified TCR beta CDR3 regions. HTBI primers were used for first-round RT-PCR of the TCR CDR3. From the multiplex PCR reads, TCRdb called clonotypes with MiXCR, one entry per CDR3 protein. The repertoire holds about 600,000 distinct CDR3 sequences, with about 14% as singletons. Sequencing was carried out using blood. The chain couples TRBV4-2 to TRBJ1-5, with a weak D call TRBD1 (6 bases). The clonotype comes from a woman in her fifties or sixties with Graves' ophthalmopathy. CDR3 DNA sequence: TGTGCCAGCAGCCAAGGCCCGGTCGGGACACTCAATCAGCCCCAGCATTTT. Translation: CASSQGPVGTLNQPQHF.